The present TCR beta chain was sequenced within a study of shared clonotypes between healthy human individuals. Overall study: Donors had three CD4 naive, three CD4 memory, two CD8 naive and one CD8 memory plate apiece.

Some clones are missing from TCRdb's copy, which holds only in-frame ones; the method was immunoSEQ multiplex PCR. This table has millions of clones, roughly 91% appearing once. Only CD45RO-negative cells positively selected for CCR7 counted as naive CD8 cells, so terminally differentiated effector memory CD45RA+ cells were excluded. CDR1 MGHRA and CDR2 YSYEKL come from the germline V gene. The CDR3 contains 15 residues. V was pared by 2 bases and J by 3 bases, with 14 bases between. Sequencing was performed on naive CD8+ T cells from PBMCs. The chain joins TRBV4-1 to TRBJ2-7; D gene uncertain. The clonotype originates from a man in his late teens or twenties in good health. Some clones in this sample may be carry-over from other donors' samples. The CDR3 protein is CASSQFGTPLYEQYF. CDR3 DNA: TGCGCCAGCAGCCAATTCGGAACTCCCCTCTACGAGCAGTACTTC.